The 9 T cell receptor beta chains listed next were all sequenced from one sample in a study of Graves' ophthalmopathy and Graves' hyperthyroidism. Amplified material comprised TCR beta CDR3 regions derived from RNA transcripts. The first-round RT-PCR employed HTBI primers together with the Qiagen OneStep RT-PCR kit. A multiplex PCR was then performed as the second round. TCRdb re-called the multiplex PCR reads through MiXCR, storing one row per CDR3 protein. This table holds 900,000 to 1,200,000 distinct CDR3 sequences, roughly 35% found once. The specimen was peripheral blood or thyroid tissue (not recorded which). The receptors were gathered from an adult man with Graves' hyperthyroidism.

The chain combines TRBV10-3 with TRBJ2-2; a weak D match, TRBD2 (5 bases). Germline V gives CDR1 ENHRY, CDR2 SYGVKD. This CDR3 is built from 13 residues. With 10 bases removed from V and 4 bases from J, the gap between germline ends came to 13 bases. The CDR3 sequence is CATRMGSTGELFF. In DNA, the CDR3 is TGTGCCACCCGGATGGGGAGCACCGGGGAGCTGTTTTTT.

The chain uses TRBV4-2 and TRBJ1-5; D not resolved. V was pared by 1 base and J by 0 bases, with 10 bases between. This CDR3 is built from 16 residues. The germline V gene has CDR1 LGHNA and CDR2 YNFKEQ. CDR3 in amino acids: CASSQVLGDSNQPQHF. Written as DNA, the CDR3 is TGTGCCAGCAGCCAAGTTCTCGGGGATAGCAATCAGCCCCAGCATTTT.

This clonotype appeared a few times. V is TRBV11-2 and J is TRBJ2-7; D might be TRBD2 (5 bases). Germline CDR1 is SGHAT and CDR2 is FQNNGV. Between the trimmed V and J ends, which lost 5 bases and 6 bases, there was a span of 17 bases. This CDR3 spans 14 amino acids. In nucleotides, the CDR3 is TGTGCCAGCAGCCAAGTCACTAGTGTCAGCGAGCAGTACTTC. It encodes CASSQVTSVSEQYF.

This clonotype was recorded many times. The chain employs TRBV19 and TRBJ1-6, with 7 bases matching TRBD1. V trimming: 6 bases; J trimming: 7 bases; junction bases outside the gene matches: 6. The CDR3 is made up of 14 amino acids. CDR1 is LNHDA and CDR2 is SQIVND in the germline V gene (reference sequence). CDR3 in amino acids: CASRGTAGNSPLHF. For the CDR3, the DNA is TGTGCCAGTAGGGGGACAGCCGGCAATTCACCCCTCCACTTT.

The rearrangement links TRBV24-1 to TRBJ2-7; weak D call: TRBD1 (5 bases). Germline lookup yields CDR1 KGHDR and CDR2 SFDVKD. Trimming pared 6 bases from V and 2 bases from J, leaving 13 bases between. The CDR3 is made up of 14 amino acids. As DNA, the CDR3 is TGTGCCACCAGTTTTGGGCAGGGTACCTACGAGCAGTACTTC. This sequence encodes CATSFGQGTYEQYF.

The chain uses TRBV18 and TRBJ2-5; no clear D gene. The CDR3 totals 15 residues. Germline CDR1 is KGHSH and CDR2 is LQKENI. V was cut by 3 bases and J by 0 bases, with 11 bases left in between. The CDR3 loop is CASSPSISNQETQYF. The DNA of the CDR3 is TGTGCCAGCTCACCCTCGATCAGTAACCAAGAGACCCAGTACTTC.

V and J are TRBV6-2 or TRBV6-3 and TRBJ1-5; no definite D call. This CDR3 contains 16 residues. V was pared by 0 bases and J by 2 bases, with 11 bases between. From germline, CDR1 is MNHEY and CDR2 SVGEGT. The CDR3 reads CASSYSRPQGNQPQHF. The CDR3 region has the DNA TGTGCCAGCAGTTACTCGAGGCCCCAGGGCAATCAGCCCCAGCATTTT.

This clonotype was seen ten or more times. The rearrangement joins TRBV10-3 to TRBJ2-5; 10 bases line up with TRBD2. V shed 6 bases, J shed 4 bases, and the junction held 17 bases outside the gene matches. CDR1 and CDR2 (germline): ENHRY, SYGVKD. The CDR3 has 18 amino acids. The CDR3 sequence: CAISQMLTLAGIGETQYF. For the CDR3, the DNA is TGTGCCATCAGCCAGATGCTCACACTAGCGGGAATAGGAGAGACCCAGTACTTC.

This clonotype was seen a handful of times. CDR3 DNA sequence: TGCGCCAGCAGCCAAGCGTGGACAGACAATTCACCCCTCCACTTT. Translating gives CASSQAWTDNSPLHF. The gene calls are TRBV4-1 and TRBJ1-6; tentatively, D is TRBD1 (6 bases). CDR1 and CDR2 (germline): MGHRA, YSYEKL. The length of the CDR3 is 15 residues. With 1 base removed from V and 7 bases from J, the gap between germline ends came to 11 bases.